Below are 10 T cell receptor beta chains sequenced from a single sample in a study of blood T cell repertoires in COVID-19. TCRdb's copy holds only in-frame clones and misses some; the assay was immunoSEQ multiplex PCR. The table lists approximately 190,000 clones, 84% of them singletons. Sequencing was done on a sample of PBMCs or T cells enriched from blood (not recorded which). These receptor sequences come from a woman in her twenties or thirties who had been exposed to COVID-19.

The CDR3 DNA is TGTGCCAGCAGCCCTGAAGACAGGGGCCCGAACACCGGGGAGCTGTTTTTT. As protein: CASSPEDRGPNTGELFF. This chain joins TRBV4-2 and TRBJ2-2; 8 bases align to TRBD1. The J segment lost 0 bases and the V segment lost 4 bases, leaving 7 bases of the junction unmatched. CDR1 is LGHNA, CDR2 YNFKEQ, per germline. This CDR3 is 17 amino acids long.

The chain has TRBV4-3 and TRBJ2-7; 7 bases are shared with TRBD1. CDR1 is LGHNA and CDR2 is YSLEER in the germline V gene. The CDR3 runs 15 residues. Losses at the gene ends were 1 base for V and 1 base for J; bases not matched to a gene: 4. The CDR3 DNA follows: TGCGCCAGCAGCCAAGCGACAGGGTTGTCCTACGAGCAGTACTTC. Translating gives CASSQATGLSYEQYF.

This clone was recorded only once. This sequence joins TRBV9 and TRBJ2-3, with a possible D match to TRBD1 (7 bases). The germline gives CDR1 SGDLS, CDR2 YYNGEE. The CDR3 consists of 18 residues. V lost 0 bases and J lost 2, with 19 bases in between. CDR3 in amino acids: CASSVAGGTVSATDTQYF. CDR3 DNA sequence: TGTGCCAGCAGCGTAGCAGGGGGGACAGTGTCAGCCACAGATACGCAGTATTTT.

This chain connects TRBV29-1 to TRBJ1-1; TRBD1 aligns across 8 bases. Looked up from germline, CDR1 is SQVTM and CDR2 is ANQGSEA. This CDR3 comprises 12 residues. Trimming at V came to 6 bases and at J to 6 bases, leaving 6 bases not matched to a gene. CDR3 loop: CSVLDRAAEAFF. In DNA form, the CDR3 reads TGCAGCGTCTTGGACAGGGCCGCTGAAGCTTTCTTT.

The chain joins TRBV6-5 to TRBJ1-1; 9 bases line up with TRBD1. V lost 7 bases and J lost 7; bases outside the gene matches: 7. The CDR3 spans 13 residues. The V gene's germline CDR1 is MNHEY and CDR2 SVGAGI. CDR3 sequence reads: CASTFDRGVEAFF. CDR3 coding DNA: TGTGCCAGCACATTCGACAGGGGGGTTGAAGCTTTCTTT.

With respect to this clone: Other DNA sequences within the sample encode an identical CDR3. The CDR3 protein is CASSQDSANTGELFF. Written as DNA, the CDR3 is TGTGCCAGCAGCCAGGACAGCGCGAACACCGGGGAGCTGTTTTTT. The gene calls are TRBV3-1 (or the pseudogene TRBV3-2) and TRBJ2-2, with TRBD1 as a possible D gene (6 bases). From germline, CDR1 is LGHDT and CDR2 YNNKEL (reference sequence). This CDR3 comprises 15 residues. V was shortened by 3 bases and J by 0 bases, with 8 bases between the two germline ends.

This chain links TRBV10-3 with TRBJ2-3; TRBD1 matches 10 bases. J gave up 1 base and V 0 bases, and 1 base lay outside the gene matches. The germline V gene has CDR1 ENHRY and CDR2 SYGVKD. The CDR3 loop spans 16 amino acids. CDR3 sequence (DNA): TGTGCCATCAGTGAGTCTGGGACAGGGGGCACAGATACGCAGTATTTT. Amino acids: CAISESGTGGTDTQYF.

The V call is TRBV15, the J call TRBJ1-6, with a possible D match to TRBD1 (5 bases). Looked up from germline, CDR1 is LNHNV and CDR2 is YYDKDF (reference sequence). The CDR3 is made up of 14 amino acids. V dropped 3 bases and J dropped 7 bases, with 10 bases sitting between them. CDR3 amino acids: CATSRGGTNSPLHF. The CDR3 DNA reads as TGTGCCACCAGCAGGGGGGGAACAAATTCACCCCTCCACTTT.

This clone appeared a single time. The chain combines TRBV5-6 with TRBJ1-2, with 9 bases identical to TRBD1. Germline-derived CDR1 and CDR2 are SGHDT and YYEEEE. V was clipped by 5 bases and J by 8 bases; unmatched bases: 7. This CDR3 is 13 amino acids long. The DNA of the CDR3 is TGTGCCAGCAGTCTTCCGGGACAGGGAGGCTACACCTTC. Its protein is CASSLPGQGGYTF.

V usage is TRBV11-2 and J usage is TRBJ1-3; 9 positions agree with TRBD1. Per germline, CDR1 SGHAT and CDR2 FQNNGV. CDR3 length equals 16 residues. After removal of 0 bases from V and 3 bases from J, the junction contained 3 bases not matched to a gene. In DNA, the CDR3 is TGTGCCAGCAGCTTAGACCCGGGACAGGGTGGAAACACCATATATTTT. Protein: CASSLDPGQGGNTIYF.